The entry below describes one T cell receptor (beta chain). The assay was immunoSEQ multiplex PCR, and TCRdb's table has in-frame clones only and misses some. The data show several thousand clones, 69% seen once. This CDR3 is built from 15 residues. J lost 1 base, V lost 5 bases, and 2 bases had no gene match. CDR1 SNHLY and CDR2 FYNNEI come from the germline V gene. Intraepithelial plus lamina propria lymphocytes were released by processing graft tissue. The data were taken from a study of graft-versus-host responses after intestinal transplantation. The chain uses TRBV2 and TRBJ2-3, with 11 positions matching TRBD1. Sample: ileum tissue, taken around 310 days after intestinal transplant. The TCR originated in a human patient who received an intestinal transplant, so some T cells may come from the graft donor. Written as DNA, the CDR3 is TGTGCCAGCAGTCCGGACAGGGGGCGCACAGATACGCAGTATTTT. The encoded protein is CASSPDRGRTDTQYF.